These 9 T cell receptor beta chains came from one sample sequenced in a study of blood T cell repertoires in COVID-19. Some clones are missing from TCRdb's copy, which holds only in-frame ones; the method was immunoSEQ multiplex PCR. The sample consists of around 97,000 clones, approximately 84% of them appearing once. The sample was peripheral blood. The receptors come from a human donor in a cohort sampled during active COVID-19.

The chain uses TRBV4-1 and TRBJ1-1; 7 bases align to TRBD1. Trimming cost V 0 bases and J 8 bases; bases outside gene matches: 3. The CDR3 runs 13 residues. CDR1 is MGHRA and CDR2 is YSYEKL in the germline V gene. CDR3 residues: CASSQDPGGEAFF. Written as DNA, the CDR3 is TGCGCCAGCAGCCAAGATCCAGGGGGAGAAGCTTTCTTT.

The gene calls are TRBV7-2 and TRBJ1-1; TRBD1 might be the D (5 bases). V dropped 5 bases and J dropped 1 base, with 11 bases sitting between them. The germline V gene has CDR1 SGHTA and CDR2 FQGNSA. The CDR3 contains 14 residues. CDR3 amino acids: CASSPQGGNTEAFF. The CDR3 nucleotides are TGTGCCAGCAGCCCTCAGGGTGGGAACACTGAAGCTTTCTTT.

This rearrangement joins TRBV11-2 to TRBJ2-2; TRBD1 matches at 11 bases. After removal of 6 bases from V and 7 bases from J, the junction contained 10 bases not matched to a gene. Per the germline V gene, CDR1 is SGHAT and CDR2 is FQNNGV. The CDR3 is 16 amino acids. CDR3 coding DNA: TGTGCCAGCAGTCAGGCCCGGGACAGGGGGTTCGGGGAGCTGTTTTTT. This encodes CASSQARDRGFGELFF.

This clone was counted once. The V and J genes are TRBV10-1 and TRBJ1-4; a possible D gene is TRBD1 (5 bases). Germline values: CDR1 WNHNN, CDR2 SYGVQD (reference sequence). The CDR3 length is 20 residues. V shed 7 bases and J shed 0 bases, with 27 bases lying between them. The chain's CDR3 is CASTARGRVQGYATNEKLFF. The DNA for the CDR3 is TGCGCCAGCACGGCAAGAGGCAGGGTGCAAGGGTATGCAACTAATGAAAAACTGTTTTTT.

V and J are TRBV28 and TRBJ1-5, with D hard to call. Deletions cut 3 bases from V and 5 bases from J, with 2 bases between. The CDR3 runs to 11 residues. CDR1 is MDHEN and CDR2 is SYDVKM in the germline V gene. In DNA form, the CDR3 reads TGTGCCAGCAGTTTCGATCAGCCCCAGCATTTT. Its protein product is CASSFDQPQHF.

This clone has only one observation. J is TRBJ1-1 and V is TRBV24-1, with TRBD1 as a possible D gene (5 bases). Germline V gives CDR1 KGHDR, CDR2 SFDVKD. This CDR3 has 13 amino acids. Trimming stripped 0 bases from V and 11 bases from J, with 12 bases between. The CDR3 bases are TGTGCCACCAGTGATTTGACAGCGGGACGGGCTTTCTTT. It specifies CATSDLTAGRAFF.

CDR3 nucleotides: TGTGCCAGCAGCTTAGGATACGGGCTAGCGGGAACCGAGCAGTACTTC. Protein sequence: CASSLGYGLAGTEQYF. This chain links TRBV5-8 with TRBJ2-7; 9 bases match TRBD2. The CDR3 runs to 16 residues. Trimming at V came to 2 bases and at J to 6 bases, leaving 12 bases not matched to a gene. Germline V gene lookup returns CDR1 SGHTS and CDR2 YDEGEE.

This chain uses TRBV6-5 with TRBJ2-5; perhaps TRBD1 as D (6 bases). Trimming took 7 bases from V and 2 from J, leaving 14 bases between them. Germline V CDR1 and CDR2: MNHEY, SVGAGI. This CDR3 is built from 14 residues. In nucleotides, the CDR3 is TGTGCCAGCAACCAGGGGCTCTCACAAGAGACCCAGTACTTC. Protein sequence: CASNQGLSQETQYF.

The chain couples TRBV28 to TRBJ2-1; D perhaps matches TRBD2 (6 bases). The CDR3 totals 15 residues. CDR1 and CDR2 (germline): MDHEN, SYDVKM. Trimming took 6 bases from V and 0 from J, leaving 12 bases between them. The CDR3 here is CASRTPGSSYNEQFF. The CDR3 DNA reads as TGTGCCAGCAGAACACCCGGGAGCTCCTACAATGAGCAGTTCTTC. The entire variable domain, with the rest obtained from reference TRBV28 and TRBJ2-1, is as follows: DVKVTQSSRYLVKRTGEKVFLECVQDMDHENMFWYRQDPGLGLRLIYFSYDVKMKEKGDIPEGYSVSREKKERFSLILESASTNQTSMYLCASRTPGSSYNEQFFGPGTRLTVL.